This T cell receptor (beta chain) was captured by sequencing in a study of OX40 agonist ivuxolimab in advanced cancers. Study information: Partial responses occurred in three patients (one hepatocellular carcinoma, two cutaneous melanoma).

The germline V gene encodes CDR1 MDHEN and CDR2 SYDVKM. The CDR3 contains 15 residues. V lost 2 bases to trimming and J lost 4 bases, with 12 bases between them. Profiling relied on immunoSEQ multiplex PCR, and the TCRdb table lists in-frame clones only, not all of them. The table has under 85,000 clones, around nine tenths seen once; the top ten hold 0.7% to 0.9%. The rearrangement uses TRBV28 and TRBJ1-5, with a possible D match to TRBD1 (5 bases). This TCR derives from an adult with an advanced solid tumor such as melanoma, head and neck, liver or kidney cancer. Material: CD4+ or CD8+ T cells sorted from blood, obtained in a trial of the OX40 agonist ivuxolimab. The CDR3 bases are TGTGCCAGCAGTTTACAGTTGGGGGAAAATCAGCCCCAGCATTTT. Translation: CASSLQLGENQPQHF.